Following are 20 T cell receptor beta chains from one sample sequenced in a study of blood T cells in healthy people across ages. Alongside a J-beta primer mix, a sample-barcoded 5' primer served in a second PCR lasting about 6 to 11 cycles. TCRdb ran MiXCR on the 5' RACE reads and lists one entry per CDR3 protein. The sample holds around 1,000,000 distinct CDR3 sequences, less than 25% seen once. These data also formed part of another study, on T cells of mothers and their children.

Sequenced input: blood. These receptors came from a girl aged 2 to 10 in good health.

DNA of the CDR3: TGTGCCAGCAGTTTGGGACTAGCGGAAGAGCAGTACTTC. It codes for CASSLGLAEEQYF. The chain links TRBV12-3 or TRBV12-4 to TRBJ2-5; 11 bases are shared with TRBD2. This CDR3 spans 13 amino acids. V lost 3 bases and J lost 11; bases outside the gene matches: 5.

This clonotype was seen more than once but under ten times. The V gene is TRBV11-2, the J gene TRBJ1-2; D unresolved. Trimming shortened V by 5 bases and J by 3 bases, and 7 bases separated the two germline ends. This CDR3 contains 12 residues. The germline CDR1 and CDR2 sequences are SGHAT and FQNNGV. CDR3 residues: CASSPLDYGYTF. CDR3 bases: TGTGCCAGCAGCCCTCTTGACTATGGCTACACCTTC.

Only a few counts were recorded for this clonotype. V gene TRBV12-3 or TRBV12-4 combines with J gene TRBJ1-5; D perhaps matches TRBD1 (6 bases). This CDR3 comprises 14 residues. V was pared by 11 bases and J by 5 bases, with 19 bases between. The CDR3 region is CAGTPDSLYQPQHF. The CDR3 DNA sequence: TGTGCCGGCACCCCGGACAGTCTTTATCAGCCCCAGCATTTT.

This clonotype was recorded only once. The rearrangement joins TRBV28 to TRBJ2-7; 7 bases agree with TRBD1. V dropped 7 bases and J dropped 7; count of bases not matched to a gene: 7. From germline, CDR1 is MDHEN and CDR2 SYDVKM. This CDR3 has 12 amino acids. CDR3 amino acids: CASNRGLREQYF. CDR3 sequence (DNA): TGTGCCAGCAATAGGGGGCTGAGGGAGCAGTACTTC.

This clonotype has just a few counts. The gene calls are TRBV4-3 and TRBJ2-3; D is possibly TRBD1 (6 bases). CDR1 and CDR2 from the germline V gene are LGHNA and YSLEER. The V and J ends lost 1 base and 6 bases respectively, with 11 bases between them. This CDR3 is built from 14 residues. In nucleotides, the CDR3 is TGCGCCAGCAGCCAAGCGACAGGATGGGATACGCAGTATTTT. Its translation: CASSQATGWDTQYF.

V and J are TRBV28 and TRBJ1-2; 11 nucleotides line up with TRBD1. The CDR3 covers 13 residues. V shed 10 bases and J 7 bases; nucleotides not matched to a gene: 8. Per the germline V gene, CDR1 is MDHEN and CDR2 is SYDVKM. The CDR3 region has the DNA TGTGCCAACAGGAAGGACAGGGGGCTTGGCTACACCTTC. As protein: CANRKDRGLGYTF.

This clonotype occurred many times. The chain employs TRBV7-2 and TRBJ2-5; the match to TRBD2 covers 8 bases. The CDR3 spans 14 residues. The junction had 6 bases not matched to a gene; V was cut back by 4 bases and J by 5 bases. Germline CDR1 SGHTA, CDR2 FQGNSA. CDR3 coding DNA: TGTGCCAGCAGCTCCGGGGGGGACGGGGAGACCCAGTACTTC. Its translation: CASSSGGDGETQYF.

This clonotype was observed a handful of times. The CDR3 reads CASSLDWRAEGNSADTQYF. The CDR3 bases are TGTGCCAGCAGCTTAGATTGGCGCGCAGAGGGGAATTCAGCAGATACGCAGTATTTT. The J gene is TRBJ2-3, the V gene TRBV11-2; D assignment may be TRBD1 or TRBD2 (5 bases each). The CDR3 has 19 residues. Germline CDR1 and CDR2: SGHAT and FQNNGV. Trimming cost V 0 bases and J 4 bases, with 23 bases left between them.

This clonotype was seen a handful of times. The rearrangement joins TRBV6-5 to TRBJ2-5, with 7 bases aligning to TRBD2. Germline V gene sequence: CDR1 MNHEY, CDR2 SVGAGI. The V and J ends lost 0 bases and 7 bases, in that order; junction bases with no gene match: 5. The CDR3 consists of 14 residues. The CDR3 protein is CASSYSGLDGTQYF. The CDR3 DNA reads as TGTGCCAGCAGTTACTCCGGACTAGACGGGACCCAGTACTTC.

This sequence joins TRBV20-1 and TRBJ2-1; a possible D gene is TRBD1 (5 bases). The germline V gene has CDR1 DFQATT and CDR2 SNEGSKA (reference sequence). This CDR3 is built from 16 residues. V lost 0 bases and J lost 3, with 15 bases in between. This CDR3 is CSARDWAGSSYNEQFF. The CDR3 coding sequence is TGCAGTGCTAGAGATTGGGCAGGGTCCAGCTACAATGAGCAGTTCTTC.

The rearrangement joins TRBV3-1 to TRBJ2-1; TRBD2 matches 9 bases. This CDR3 is 15 amino acids long. The V segment lost 4 bases and the J segment 10 bases; nucleotides outside the gene matches: 11. Looked up from germline, CDR1 is LGHDT and CDR2 is YNNKEL (reference sequence). The CDR3 DNA reads TGTGCCAGCAGCCTCCGCGCGGGACTAGCCTCAGAGCAGTTCTTC. Translating gives CASSLRAGLASEQFF.

The chain joins TRBV10-3 to TRBJ1-3; the match to TRBD1 covers 11 bases. This CDR3 is 15 amino acids long. The V gene end was trimmed by 7 bases and the J gene end by 2 bases; junction bases not matched to a gene: 4. Germline lookup yields CDR1 ENHRY and CDR2 SYGVKD. This CDR3 reads CAITMDRGPGNTIYF. CDR3 DNA: TGTGCCATCACTATGGACAGGGGGCCTGGAAACACCATATATTTT.

The chain has TRBV7-9 and TRBJ2-7, with D perhaps TRBD1 (6 bases). The better agreement between TRBJ2-1 and the DNA end casts doubt on the J call. The germline V gene encodes CDR1 SEHNR and CDR2 FQNEAQ (reference sequence). The CDR3 has 16 residues. The CDR3 sequence is CASSPDARQVWNEQFF. In DNA, the CDR3 is TGTGCCAGCAGCCCCGACGCCCGACAGGTATGGAATGAGCAGTTCTTC.

The J gene is TRBJ2-1, the V gene TRBV12-3 or TRBV12-4; 12 nucleotides align to TRBD2. The J call is doubtful: the DNA matches TRBJ2-5 better. CDR3 size: 16 residues. CDR3 sequence reads: CASSLTASGGGETQYF. The CDR3 bases are TGTGCCAGCAGCCTTACAGCTAGCGGGGGGGGTGAGACCCAGTACTTC.

The chain links TRBV5-1 to TRBJ1-6; unclear D gene. There are 16 residues in the CDR3. Trimming took off 0 bases at V and 1 base at J, with 8 bases between the two ends. Germline V CDR1 and CDR2: SGHRS, YFSETQ. For the CDR3, the DNA is TGCGCCAGCAGCTTGGCATCGGGGTCCTATAATTCACCCCTCCACTTT. Translated, it gives CASSLASGSYNSPLHF.

In its sample, this clonotype was seen a few times. This sequence joins TRBV7-3 and TRBJ2-7; tentatively, D is TRBD2 (5 bases). This CDR3 region has 14 residues. CDR1 SGHTA and CDR2 FQGTGA come from the germline V gene. Trimming stripped 6 bases from V and 0 bases from J, with 12 bases between. The CDR3 region has the DNA TGTGCCAGCAGAAGGACTGAGAGCTCCTACGAGCAGTACTTC. Residues: CASRRTESSYEQYF.

The chain joins TRBV2 to TRBJ1-5; D possibly corresponds to TRBD1 (6 bases). V lost 6 bases, J lost 0 bases, and 12 bases lay in between. The length of the CDR3 is 15 residues. Germline V gene data show CDR1 as SNHLY and CDR2 as FYNNEI. DNA for the CDR3: TGTGCCAGCAGCCGCAGGGGTTATAGCAATCAGCCCCAGCATTTT. Its translation: CASSRRGYSNQPQHF.

The sample holds a few counts of this clonotype. V usage is TRBV5-1 and J usage is TRBJ2-3; D gene unclear. Deletions cut 0 bases from V and 2 bases from J, with 22 bases between. The CDR3 extends over 19 amino acids. The germline V gene encodes CDR1 SGHRS and CDR2 YFSETQ. In DNA, the CDR3 is TGCGCCAGCAGCTTGGCCAGGACGGCCAACCACTTAACCACAGATACGCAGTATTTT. This encodes CASSLARTANHLTTDTQYF.

This clonotype was detected many times. The junction differs from germline at one of its ends, possibly a read error. The chain links TRBV12-3 or TRBV12-4 to TRBJ2-3; D gene ambiguous. This CDR3 comprises 13 residues. CDR3 sequence: CASSLGSTDTQYF. For the CDR3, the DNA is TGTGCCAGCAGCTTAGGGAGCACAGATACGCAGTATTTT.

In this sample, this clonotype turned up once. Germline and junction disagree at one end, which may indicate a read error. The rearrangement uses TRBV11-1 and TRBJ2-7; weak D call: TRBD2 (6 bases). CDR3 length: 13 residues. Germline V lookup: CDR1 SGHAT, CDR2 FQDESV (reference sequence). CDR3 sequence: CASRGTGSYGQYF. CDR3 in DNA: TGTGCCAGCCGAGGGACTGGGTCCTACGGGCAGTACTTC. Supplemented by reference TRBV11-1 and TRBJ2-7, the full variable domain reads EAEVAQSPRYKITEKSQAVAFWCDPISGHATLYWYRQILGQGPELLVQFQDESVVDDSQLPKDRFSAERLKGVDSTLKIQPAELGDSAMYLCASRGTGSYGQYFGPGTRLTVT.